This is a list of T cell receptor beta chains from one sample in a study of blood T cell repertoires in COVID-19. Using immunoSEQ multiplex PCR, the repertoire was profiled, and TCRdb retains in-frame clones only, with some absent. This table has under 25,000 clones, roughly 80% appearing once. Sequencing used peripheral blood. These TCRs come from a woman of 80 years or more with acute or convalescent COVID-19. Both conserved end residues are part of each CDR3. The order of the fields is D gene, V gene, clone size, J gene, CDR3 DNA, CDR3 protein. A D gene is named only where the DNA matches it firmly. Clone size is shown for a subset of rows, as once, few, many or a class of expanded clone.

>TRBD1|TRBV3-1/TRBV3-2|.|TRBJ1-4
TGTGCCAGCAGCCAAGGAGGGACAGTGGGTAATGAAAAACTGTTTTTT
CASSQGGTVGNEKLFF
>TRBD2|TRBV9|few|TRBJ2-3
TGTGCCAGCAGCGTAAGCCCTAGCGGGGGGGCAGATACGCAGTATTTT
CASSVSPSGGADTQYF
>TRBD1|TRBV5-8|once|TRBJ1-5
TGTGCCAGCAGCTTGGCCGGACAGGGAGTAGGAAATCAGCCCCAGCATTTT
CASSLAGQGVGNQPQHF
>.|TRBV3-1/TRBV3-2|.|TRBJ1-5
TGTGCCAGCAGGGGCAGCCTCAATCAGCCCCAGCATTTT
CASRGSLNQPQHF
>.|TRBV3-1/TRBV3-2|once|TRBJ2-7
TGTGCCAGCAGCCCCCAGGGGGGTAGCTCCTACGAGCAGTACTTC
CASSPQGGSSYEQYF
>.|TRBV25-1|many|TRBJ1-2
TGTGCCAGCAGTCCAGGGACTAACTATGGCTACACCTTC
CASSPGTNYGYTF
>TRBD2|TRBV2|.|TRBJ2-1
TGTGCCAGCAGTCGACTAGCGGGGGACTACAATGAGCAGTTCTTC
CASSRLAGDYNEQFF
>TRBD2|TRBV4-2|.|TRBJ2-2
TGTGCCAGCAGCCAAGATCTAGCGGGTAACACCGGGGAGCTGTTTTTT
CASSQDLAGNTGELFF
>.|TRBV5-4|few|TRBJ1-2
TGTGCCAGCAGCTCGGTGGGGCGAGAGGATGGCTACACCTTC
CASSSVGREDGYTF
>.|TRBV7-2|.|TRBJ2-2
TGTGCCAGCAGCTTTGGGTCAGGGTGGGGACAAACCGGGGAGCTGTTTTTT
CASSFGSGWGQTGELFF
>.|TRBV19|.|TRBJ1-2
TGTGCCAGTAGTCCCTCTACAGGGTATGGCTACACCTTC
CASSPSTGYGYTF
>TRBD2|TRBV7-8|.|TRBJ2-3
TGTGCCAGCAGCTTAGTGGCGGGAGGAGTCACAGATACGCAGTATTTT
CASSLVAGGVTDTQYF
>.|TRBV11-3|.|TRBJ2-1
TGTGCCAGCAGCATAATCCAGGGTGGTAATGAGCAGTTCTTC
CASSIIQGGNEQFF
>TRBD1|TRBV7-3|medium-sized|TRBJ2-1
TGTGCCAGCAGCCCCGGGACAGCCTCCTACAATGAGCAGTTCTTC
CASSPGTASYNEQFF
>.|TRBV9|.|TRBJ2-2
TGTGCCAGTTCACCAAGCGGAGAAAACACCGGGGAGCTGTTTTTT
CASSPSGENTGELFF
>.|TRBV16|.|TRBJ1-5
TGTGCCAGCAGCCAAACCCAGGGATATAGCAATCAGCCCCAGCATTTT
CASSQTQGYSNQPQHF
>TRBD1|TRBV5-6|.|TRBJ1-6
TGTGCCAGCAGCCGAGTAGGGGACATCGCACAGGGGGCCCTCCACTTT
CASSRVGDIAQGALHF
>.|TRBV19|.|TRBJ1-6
TGTGCCAGTAGTATAGACCCGGGACTTCCGAATTCACCCCTCCACTTT
CASSIDPGLPNSPLHF
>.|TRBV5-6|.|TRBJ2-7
TGTGCCAGCAACCCTCTCGGGACTGACTCCTACGAGCAGTACTTC
CASNPLGTDSYEQYF
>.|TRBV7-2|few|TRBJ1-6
TGTGCCAGCAGCCACGTGCAGATCTATAATTCACCCCTCCACTTT
CASSHVQIYNSPLHF
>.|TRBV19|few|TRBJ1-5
TGTGCCAGTAGTCGGGACAATAGCAATCAGCCCCAGCATTTT
CASSRDNSNQPQHF
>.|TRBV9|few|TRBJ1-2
TGTGCCAGCAGTTTATCCGGGACAACCAACTATGGCTACACCTTC
CASSLSGTTNYGYTF
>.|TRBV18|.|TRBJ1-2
TGTGCCAGCTCACCGACCTATACAGGGAGCTATGGCTACACCTTC
CASSPTYTGSYGYTF
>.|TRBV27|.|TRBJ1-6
TGTGCCAGCAGTCCACAGGGCAACTATAATTCACCCCTCCACTTT
CASSPQGNYNSPLHF
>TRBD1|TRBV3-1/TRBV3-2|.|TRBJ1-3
TGTGCCAGCAGACAGGGGCTGACCTCTGGAAACACCATATATTTT
CASRQGLTSGNTIYF